Listed below are T cell receptor beta chains from one sample, sequenced in a study of T-cell memory formation after mild COVID-19. In TCRdb, the 5' RACE reads were re-called with MiXCR into one record per CDR3 protein. Of roughly 610,000 distinct CDR3 sequences listed, 17% are singletons. Material: PBMCs or a T cell subset sorted from them (not recorded which). Receptors were obtained from an adult woman who had mild COVID-19 (a few samples of this study predate the infection). Cell type and time point are not known. The CDR3 runs from the conserved cysteine through the conserved F or W. A D gene is named only where the DNA matches it firmly. Rows may omit the clone size; those that give it use once, few, many or a size class.

d_call: TRBD1
v_call: TRBV9
j_call: TRBJ1-1
cdr3_length: 17
clone_size: -
cdr3_nt: TGTGCCAGCAGCCCACCCGAGAGGACAGGATTGGGCACTGAAGCTTTCTTT
cdr3_aa: CASSPPERTGLGTEAFF

d_call: -
v_call: TRBV20-1
j_call: TRBJ1-2
cdr3_length: 14
clone_size: few
cdr3_nt: TGCAGTGCTAGTCCTCCAAGCGGGGGCGACGGCTACACCTTC
cdr3_aa: CSASPPSGGDGYTF

d_call: -
v_call: TRBV7-9
j_call: TRBJ2-1
cdr3_length: 17
clone_size: few
cdr3_nt: TGTGCCAGCAGCTTAGGAGGGGTGGCTCTATTTGGGGTTGAGCAGTTCTTC
cdr3_aa: CASSLGGVALFGVEQFF

d_call: -
v_call: TRBV10-3
j_call: TRBJ2-3
cdr3_length: 14
clone_size: -
cdr3_nt: TGTGCCATCAGTGACGGACAGACCACAGATACGCAGTATTTT
cdr3_aa: CAISDGQTTDTQYF

d_call: TRBD1
v_call: TRBV5-1
j_call: TRBJ2-5
cdr3_length: 15
clone_size: few
cdr3_nt: TGCGCCAGCAGCTCCGGGGACAGGGGGAAAGAGACCCAGTACTTC
cdr3_aa: CASSSGDRGKETQYF

d_call: TRBD1
v_call: TRBV15
j_call: TRBJ2-5
cdr3_length: 15
clone_size: -
cdr3_nt: TGTGCCACCAGCAATGACAGGGGCCCCCAAGAGACCCAGTACTTC
cdr3_aa: CATSNDRGPQETQYF

d_call: -
v_call: TRBV20-1
j_call: TRBJ1-2
cdr3_length: 12
clone_size: -
cdr3_nt: TGCAGTGCCCCGAACGGATCCTATGGCTACACCTTC
cdr3_aa: CSAPNGSYGYTF

d_call: TRBD1
v_call: TRBV27
j_call: TRBJ2-7
cdr3_length: 16
clone_size: -
cdr3_nt: TGTGCCAGCAGTTTCGATTATGGGGACAGGGGTTCGGAGCAGCACTTC
cdr3_aa: CASSFDYGDRGSEQHF

d_call: -
v_call: TRBV7-2
j_call: TRBJ2-3
cdr3_length: 14
clone_size: -
cdr3_nt: TGTGCCAGCAGCTTAGTACAGCCCACAGATACGCAGTATTTT
cdr3_aa: CASSLVQPTDTQYF

d_call: TRBD2
v_call: TRBV7-2
j_call: TRBJ2-3
cdr3_length: 15
clone_size: many
cdr3_nt: TGTGCCAGCAGCTTTGGGACTATCAACACAGATACGCAGTATTTT
cdr3_aa: CASSFGTINTDTQYF

d_call: -
v_call: TRBV6-6
j_call: TRBJ2-6
cdr3_length: 16
clone_size: few
cdr3_nt: TGTGCCAGCAGTTGGAACAGGGACTCTGGGGCCAACGTCCTGACTTTC
cdr3_aa: CASSWNRDSGANVLTF

d_call: -
v_call: TRBV5-1
j_call: TRBJ2-7
cdr3_length: 15
clone_size: few
cdr3_nt: TGCGCCAGCAGCTCCCTCTCCGAGGGCTCCTACGAGCAGTACTTC
cdr3_aa: CASSSLSEGSYEQYF

d_call: -
v_call: TRBV20-1
j_call: TRBJ2-7
cdr3_length: 12
clone_size: few
cdr3_nt: TGCAGTGCATTTCCAGGGGCCTACGAGCAGTACTTC
cdr3_aa: CSAFPGAYEQYF

d_call: TRBD1
v_call: TRBV5-5
j_call: TRBJ1-5
cdr3_length: 14
clone_size: -
cdr3_nt: TGTGCCAGCAGCCCAAGGACAGGGGCTCAGCCCCAGCATTTT
cdr3_aa: CASSPRTGAQPQHF

d_call: -
v_call: TRBV9
j_call: TRBJ2-1
cdr3_length: 15
clone_size: few
cdr3_nt: TGTGCCAGCAGCGTTGGTACAGGGAGTTCGGATGAGCAGTTCTTC
cdr3_aa: CASSVGTGSSDEQFF

d_call: -
v_call: TRBV12-3/TRBV12-4
j_call: TRBJ1-1
cdr3_length: 13
clone_size: few
cdr3_nt: TGTGCCAGCAGTTGGGAGGAGGACACTGAAGCTTTCTTT
cdr3_aa: CASSWEEDTEAFF

d_call: -
v_call: TRBV20-1
j_call: TRBJ1-1
cdr3_length: 13
clone_size: few
cdr3_nt: TGCAGTGCCCAGAGGGCCATGAACACTGAAGCTTTCTTT
cdr3_aa: CSAQRAMNTEAFF

d_call: -
v_call: TRBV4-2
j_call: TRBJ1-4
cdr3_length: 12
clone_size: few
cdr3_nt: TGTGCCAGCAGCCAAGAAGCTGAAAAACTGTTTTTT
cdr3_aa: CASSQEAEKLFF

d_call: -
v_call: TRBV7-2
j_call: TRBJ1-6
cdr3_length: 17
clone_size: few
cdr3_nt: TGTGCCAGCCGCCCCCCCTCCACAGGGAATCGGAATTCACCCCTCCACTTT
cdr3_aa: CASRPPSTGNRNSPLHF

d_call: TRBD2
v_call: TRBV7-2
j_call: TRBJ2-3
cdr3_length: 17
clone_size: -
cdr3_nt: TGTGCCAGCAGCGCGCGAGCGGGAGGGAAAGCCGCAGATACGCAGTATTTT
cdr3_aa: CASSARAGGKAADTQYF

d_call: -
v_call: TRBV7-8
j_call: TRBJ2-7
cdr3_length: 14
clone_size: few
cdr3_nt: TGTGCCAGCAGCCCGGGACGGATAACCTACGAGCAGTACTTC
cdr3_aa: CASSPGRITYEQYF

d_call: -
v_call: TRBV18
j_call: TRBJ2-5
cdr3_length: 13
clone_size: -
cdr3_nt: TGTGCCAGCTCACCATACAGTCAAGAGACCCAGTACTTC
cdr3_aa: CASSPYSQETQYF

d_call: -
v_call: TRBV29-1
j_call: TRBJ1-5
cdr3_length: 12
clone_size: -
cdr3_nt: TGCAGCGTTGTTTTTTCCGGTCAGCCCCAGCATTTT
cdr3_aa: CSVVFSGQPQHF

d_call: -
v_call: TRBV7-9
j_call: TRBJ2-3
cdr3_length: 14
clone_size: -
cdr3_nt: TGTGCCAGCAGCCAGCCGGCCCCGGTGGATACGCAGTATTTT
cdr3_aa: CASSQPAPVDTQYF

d_call: TRBD2
v_call: TRBV6-2/TRBV6-3
j_call: TRBJ2-7
cdr3_length: 15
clone_size: -
cdr3_nt: TGTGCCAGCAGTTACCCTCAGCGGGATCCCTACGAGCAGTACTTC
cdr3_aa: CASSYPQRDPYEQYF

d_call: TRBD1
v_call: TRBV14
j_call: TRBJ2-1
cdr3_length: 17
clone_size: many
cdr3_nt: TGTGCCAGCAGCCAAGATTACAGGGGCACTTCTTACAATGAGCAGTTCTTC
cdr3_aa: CASSQDYRGTSYNEQFF

d_call: -
v_call: TRBV12-5
j_call: TRBJ1-1
cdr3_length: 13
clone_size: few
cdr3_nt: TGTGCATGTATGGGACTGGGGAACACTGAAGCTTTCTTT
cdr3_aa: CACMGLGNTEAFF

d_call: TRBD2
v_call: TRBV12-3/TRBV12-4
j_call: TRBJ2-3
cdr3_length: 14
clone_size: -
cdr3_nt: TGTGCCAGCACCCAGCCGGGAGGGGCAGATACGCAGTATTTT
cdr3_aa: CASTQPGGADTQYF

d_call: -
v_call: TRBV20-1
j_call: TRBJ2-7
cdr3_length: 13
clone_size: few
cdr3_nt: TGCAGTGCTAGAGATCCCCAGGGTGGCGAGCAGTACTTC
cdr3_aa: CSARDPQGGEQYF

d_call: -
v_call: TRBV5-1
j_call: TRBJ2-7
cdr3_length: 13
clone_size: -
cdr3_nt: TGCGCCAGCAGCTTGATACAGTACTACGAGCAGTACTTC
cdr3_aa: CASSLIQYYEQYF

d_call: -
v_call: TRBV7-2
j_call: TRBJ2-1
cdr3_length: 15
clone_size: once
cdr3_nt: TGTGCCAGCAGCATACTATCGGGGACCTACAATGAGCAGTTCTTC
cdr3_aa: CASSILSGTYNEQFF

d_call: -
v_call: TRBV4-1
j_call: TRBJ2-1
cdr3_length: 14
clone_size: few
cdr3_nt: TGCGCCAGCAGCCAAGGGGGGCTCTACAATGAGCAGTTCTTC
cdr3_aa: CASSQGGLYNEQFF

d_call: TRBD1
v_call: TRBV7-9
j_call: TRBJ2-3
cdr3_length: 15
clone_size: -
cdr3_nt: TGTGCCAGCAGCCGCGAGGGGACAGGAACAGATACGCAGTATTTT
cdr3_aa: CASSREGTGTDTQYF

d_call: -
v_call: TRBV12-3/TRBV12-4
j_call: TRBJ2-1
cdr3_length: 14
clone_size: once
cdr3_nt: TGTGCCAGCACCTCACTAGTTAGGTACAATGAGCAGTTCTTC
cdr3_aa: CASTSLVRYNEQFF

d_call: -
v_call: TRBV9
j_call: TRBJ2-5
cdr3_length: 16
clone_size: -
cdr3_nt: TGTGCCAGCAGCGTAGCTGTTGGGGGGATGTTGGAGACCCAGTACTTC
cdr3_aa: CASSVAVGGMLETQYF

d_call: TRBD1
v_call: TRBV4-1
j_call: TRBJ2-7
cdr3_length: 15
clone_size: few
cdr3_nt: TGCGCCAGCAGCCAATGGGACAGGGGCCTCGACGAGCAGTACTTC
cdr3_aa: CASSQWDRGLDEQYF

d_call: -
v_call: TRBV12-3/TRBV12-4
j_call: TRBJ2-2
cdr3_length: 17
clone_size: -
cdr3_nt: TGTGCCAGCAGTTTAGCGTTCCAGCGGGCTAACACCGGGGAGCTGTTTTTT
cdr3_aa: CASSLAFQRANTGELFF

d_call: -
v_call: TRBV12-3/TRBV12-4
j_call: TRBJ1-2
cdr3_length: 15
clone_size: few
cdr3_nt: TGTGCCAGCAGTGCGTCCGAGGGGATCCGACTCGGCTACACCTTC
cdr3_aa: CASSASEGIRLGYTF

d_call: TRBD1
v_call: TRBV6-1
j_call: TRBJ1-2
cdr3_length: 16
clone_size: -
cdr3_nt: TGTGCCAGCAGAAGGGGGGTGACAGGGATCACTGGTAGCTACACCTTC
cdr3_aa: CASRRGVTGITGSYTF

d_call: TRBD1
v_call: TRBV5-1
j_call: TRBJ2-2
cdr3_length: 15
clone_size: few
cdr3_nt: TGCGCCAGCAGCACGGGACAGGGACACACCGGGGAGCTGTTTTTT
cdr3_aa: CASSTGQGHTGELFF

d_call: -
v_call: TRBV7-8
j_call: TRBJ1-2
cdr3_length: 16
clone_size: few
cdr3_nt: TGTGCCAGCAGCCCTCAGAGGGTTGTAGGTAATGGTGGCTACACCTTC
cdr3_aa: CASSPQRVVGNGGYTF